These 8 T cell receptor beta chains were all obtained from the same sample, sequenced in a study of CXCR3-negative and CXCR3-positive naive CD8 T cells. Findings and caveats of the study: Against CXCR3-negative naive cells, CXCR3-positive naive cells showed more hydrophobic TRB CDR3s.

In preparing the TRB cDNA libraries, 5' RACE with UMI labels was used. With the 5' RACE reads reprocessed, TCRdb shows one record per CDR3 protein and no DNA. The listing records some 130,000 distinct CDR3 sequences. Their specific antigens are unknown. Source material: naive CXCR3+ CD8+ T cells from blood. Regarding subset: CD45RO-CCR7+CD27+CD95- naive CD8+ T cells expressing CXCR3 (TNR3+). The receptor source for this set is a human donor in good health. Some clones in this sample may be carry-over from other donors' samples.

The rearrangement uses TRBV13 and TRBJ1-4. The CDR3 spans 15 residues. Germline assignment: CDR1 PRHDT and CDR2 FYEKMQ (reference sequence). CDR3 loop: CASSSKERPNEKLFF.

The chain employs TRBV6-4 and TRBJ2-7. The CDR3 contains 16 residues. Per the germline V gene, CDR1 is MRHNA and CDR2 is SNTAGT. The CDR3 sequence: CASSDSMRIGLYEQYF.

The gene calls are TRBV28 and TRBJ2-3. The CDR3 sequence is 16 residues long. Germline lookup yields CDR1 MDHEN and CDR2 SYDVKM. CDR3 sequence reads: CASSLISYPSTDTQYF.

This sequence joins TRBV7-3 and TRBJ2-7; the D call from TCRdb, TRBD1, cannot be confirmed without DNA. Germline lookup yields CDR1 SGHTA and CDR2 FQGTGA. This CDR3 region has 15 residues. CDR3 amino acids: CASFGGSWSSYEQYF. The full variable domain, its missing parts supplied by reference TRBV7-3 and TRBJ2-7, is GAGVSQTPSNKVTEKGKYVELRCDPISGHTALYWYRQSLGQGPEFLIYFQGTGAADDSGLPNDRFFAVRPEGSVSTLKIQRTERGDSAVYLCASFGGSWSSYEQYFGPGTRLTVT.

This chain links TRBV12-3 or TRBV12-4 with TRBJ1-2; TCRdb picks TRBD1, but there is no DNA to check that call. This CDR3 is built from 16 residues. CDR3: CASSFAAGGLIYGYTF.

This sequence joins TRBV27 and TRBJ2-5. CDR3 size: 12 residues. Germline V lookup: CDR1 MNHEY, CDR2 SMNVEV (reference sequence). Here the CDR3 reads CASSSIGETQYF.

The V call is TRBV20-1, the J call TRBJ2-1. Germline V gene data show CDR1 as DFQATT and CDR2 as SNEGSKA (reference sequence). The CDR3 runs to 16 residues. The CDR3 spells CSASRAERGSYNEQFF.

The genes are TRBV29-1 and TRBJ2-2. Germline V gene data show CDR1 as SQVTM and CDR2 as ANQGSEA. The CDR3 spans 14 residues. The CDR3 reads CSANSKGRTGELFF.